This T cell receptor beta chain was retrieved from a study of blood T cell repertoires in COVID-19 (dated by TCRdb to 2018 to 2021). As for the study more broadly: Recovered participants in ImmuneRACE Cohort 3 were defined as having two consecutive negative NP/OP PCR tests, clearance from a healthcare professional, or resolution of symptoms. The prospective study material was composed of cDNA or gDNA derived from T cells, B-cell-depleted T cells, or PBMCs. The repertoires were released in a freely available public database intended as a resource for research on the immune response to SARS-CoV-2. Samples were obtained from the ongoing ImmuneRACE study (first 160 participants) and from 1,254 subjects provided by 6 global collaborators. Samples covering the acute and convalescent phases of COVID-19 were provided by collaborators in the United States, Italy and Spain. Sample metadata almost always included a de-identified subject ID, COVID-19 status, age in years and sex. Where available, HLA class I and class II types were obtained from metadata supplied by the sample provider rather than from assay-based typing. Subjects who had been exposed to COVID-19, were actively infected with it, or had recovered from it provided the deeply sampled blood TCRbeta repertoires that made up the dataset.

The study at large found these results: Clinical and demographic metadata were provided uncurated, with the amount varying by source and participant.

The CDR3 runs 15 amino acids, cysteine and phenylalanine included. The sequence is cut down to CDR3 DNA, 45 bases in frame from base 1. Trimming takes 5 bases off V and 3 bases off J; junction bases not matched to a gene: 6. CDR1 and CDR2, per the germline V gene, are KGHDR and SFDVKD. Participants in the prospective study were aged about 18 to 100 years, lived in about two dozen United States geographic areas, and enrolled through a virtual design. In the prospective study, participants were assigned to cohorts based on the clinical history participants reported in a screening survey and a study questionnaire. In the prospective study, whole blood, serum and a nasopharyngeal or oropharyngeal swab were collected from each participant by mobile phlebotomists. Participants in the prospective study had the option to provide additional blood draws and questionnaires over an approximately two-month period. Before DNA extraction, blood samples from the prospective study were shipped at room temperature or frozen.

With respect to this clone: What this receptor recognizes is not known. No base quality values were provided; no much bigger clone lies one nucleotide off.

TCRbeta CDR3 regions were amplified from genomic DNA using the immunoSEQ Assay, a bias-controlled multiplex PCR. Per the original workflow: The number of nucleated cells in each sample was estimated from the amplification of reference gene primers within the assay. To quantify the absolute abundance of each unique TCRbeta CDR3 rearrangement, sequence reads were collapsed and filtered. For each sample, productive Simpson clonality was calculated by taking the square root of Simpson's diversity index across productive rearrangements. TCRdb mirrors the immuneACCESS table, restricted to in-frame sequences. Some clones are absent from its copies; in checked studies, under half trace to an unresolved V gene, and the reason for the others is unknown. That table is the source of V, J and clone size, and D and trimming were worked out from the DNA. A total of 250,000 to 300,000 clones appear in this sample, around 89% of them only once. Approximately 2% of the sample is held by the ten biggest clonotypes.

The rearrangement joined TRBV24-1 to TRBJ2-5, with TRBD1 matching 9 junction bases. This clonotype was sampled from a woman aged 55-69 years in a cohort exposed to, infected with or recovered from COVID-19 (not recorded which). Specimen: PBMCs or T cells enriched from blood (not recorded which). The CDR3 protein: CATSGSGQGEETQYF. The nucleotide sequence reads TGTGCCACCAGTGGTTCGGGACAGGGTGAAGAGACCCAGTACTTC.